Detailed here is one T cell receptor (beta chain). Its antigen is unknown. The sample belongs to a study of T cell repertoires in cytomegalovirus infection. About the research overall: Matching HLA type and CMV infection were both indicated by public TCR beta signatures.

TCRdb processed the reads anew with MiXCR; each CDR3 protein has one entry. The repertoire holds hundreds of thousands of distinct CDR3 sequences, with 30% to 35% as singletons. Germline values: CDR1 MDHEN, CDR2 SYDVKM. V gave up 7 bases and J gave up 3 bases, with 15 bases separating them. The CDR3 sequence is 14 residues long. The specimen was cultured PBMCs, collected from culture after CMV antigen stimulation. The chain carries TRBV28 and TRBJ1-2, with D unclear. The sequence was obtained from a human donor in good health (CMV status not recorded). Some clones in this sample may be carry-over from other donors' samples. CDR3 amino acids: CASTSSDAYYGYTF. In DNA form, the CDR3 reads TGTGCCAGCACCTCATCGGACGCGTACTATGGCTACACCTTC.